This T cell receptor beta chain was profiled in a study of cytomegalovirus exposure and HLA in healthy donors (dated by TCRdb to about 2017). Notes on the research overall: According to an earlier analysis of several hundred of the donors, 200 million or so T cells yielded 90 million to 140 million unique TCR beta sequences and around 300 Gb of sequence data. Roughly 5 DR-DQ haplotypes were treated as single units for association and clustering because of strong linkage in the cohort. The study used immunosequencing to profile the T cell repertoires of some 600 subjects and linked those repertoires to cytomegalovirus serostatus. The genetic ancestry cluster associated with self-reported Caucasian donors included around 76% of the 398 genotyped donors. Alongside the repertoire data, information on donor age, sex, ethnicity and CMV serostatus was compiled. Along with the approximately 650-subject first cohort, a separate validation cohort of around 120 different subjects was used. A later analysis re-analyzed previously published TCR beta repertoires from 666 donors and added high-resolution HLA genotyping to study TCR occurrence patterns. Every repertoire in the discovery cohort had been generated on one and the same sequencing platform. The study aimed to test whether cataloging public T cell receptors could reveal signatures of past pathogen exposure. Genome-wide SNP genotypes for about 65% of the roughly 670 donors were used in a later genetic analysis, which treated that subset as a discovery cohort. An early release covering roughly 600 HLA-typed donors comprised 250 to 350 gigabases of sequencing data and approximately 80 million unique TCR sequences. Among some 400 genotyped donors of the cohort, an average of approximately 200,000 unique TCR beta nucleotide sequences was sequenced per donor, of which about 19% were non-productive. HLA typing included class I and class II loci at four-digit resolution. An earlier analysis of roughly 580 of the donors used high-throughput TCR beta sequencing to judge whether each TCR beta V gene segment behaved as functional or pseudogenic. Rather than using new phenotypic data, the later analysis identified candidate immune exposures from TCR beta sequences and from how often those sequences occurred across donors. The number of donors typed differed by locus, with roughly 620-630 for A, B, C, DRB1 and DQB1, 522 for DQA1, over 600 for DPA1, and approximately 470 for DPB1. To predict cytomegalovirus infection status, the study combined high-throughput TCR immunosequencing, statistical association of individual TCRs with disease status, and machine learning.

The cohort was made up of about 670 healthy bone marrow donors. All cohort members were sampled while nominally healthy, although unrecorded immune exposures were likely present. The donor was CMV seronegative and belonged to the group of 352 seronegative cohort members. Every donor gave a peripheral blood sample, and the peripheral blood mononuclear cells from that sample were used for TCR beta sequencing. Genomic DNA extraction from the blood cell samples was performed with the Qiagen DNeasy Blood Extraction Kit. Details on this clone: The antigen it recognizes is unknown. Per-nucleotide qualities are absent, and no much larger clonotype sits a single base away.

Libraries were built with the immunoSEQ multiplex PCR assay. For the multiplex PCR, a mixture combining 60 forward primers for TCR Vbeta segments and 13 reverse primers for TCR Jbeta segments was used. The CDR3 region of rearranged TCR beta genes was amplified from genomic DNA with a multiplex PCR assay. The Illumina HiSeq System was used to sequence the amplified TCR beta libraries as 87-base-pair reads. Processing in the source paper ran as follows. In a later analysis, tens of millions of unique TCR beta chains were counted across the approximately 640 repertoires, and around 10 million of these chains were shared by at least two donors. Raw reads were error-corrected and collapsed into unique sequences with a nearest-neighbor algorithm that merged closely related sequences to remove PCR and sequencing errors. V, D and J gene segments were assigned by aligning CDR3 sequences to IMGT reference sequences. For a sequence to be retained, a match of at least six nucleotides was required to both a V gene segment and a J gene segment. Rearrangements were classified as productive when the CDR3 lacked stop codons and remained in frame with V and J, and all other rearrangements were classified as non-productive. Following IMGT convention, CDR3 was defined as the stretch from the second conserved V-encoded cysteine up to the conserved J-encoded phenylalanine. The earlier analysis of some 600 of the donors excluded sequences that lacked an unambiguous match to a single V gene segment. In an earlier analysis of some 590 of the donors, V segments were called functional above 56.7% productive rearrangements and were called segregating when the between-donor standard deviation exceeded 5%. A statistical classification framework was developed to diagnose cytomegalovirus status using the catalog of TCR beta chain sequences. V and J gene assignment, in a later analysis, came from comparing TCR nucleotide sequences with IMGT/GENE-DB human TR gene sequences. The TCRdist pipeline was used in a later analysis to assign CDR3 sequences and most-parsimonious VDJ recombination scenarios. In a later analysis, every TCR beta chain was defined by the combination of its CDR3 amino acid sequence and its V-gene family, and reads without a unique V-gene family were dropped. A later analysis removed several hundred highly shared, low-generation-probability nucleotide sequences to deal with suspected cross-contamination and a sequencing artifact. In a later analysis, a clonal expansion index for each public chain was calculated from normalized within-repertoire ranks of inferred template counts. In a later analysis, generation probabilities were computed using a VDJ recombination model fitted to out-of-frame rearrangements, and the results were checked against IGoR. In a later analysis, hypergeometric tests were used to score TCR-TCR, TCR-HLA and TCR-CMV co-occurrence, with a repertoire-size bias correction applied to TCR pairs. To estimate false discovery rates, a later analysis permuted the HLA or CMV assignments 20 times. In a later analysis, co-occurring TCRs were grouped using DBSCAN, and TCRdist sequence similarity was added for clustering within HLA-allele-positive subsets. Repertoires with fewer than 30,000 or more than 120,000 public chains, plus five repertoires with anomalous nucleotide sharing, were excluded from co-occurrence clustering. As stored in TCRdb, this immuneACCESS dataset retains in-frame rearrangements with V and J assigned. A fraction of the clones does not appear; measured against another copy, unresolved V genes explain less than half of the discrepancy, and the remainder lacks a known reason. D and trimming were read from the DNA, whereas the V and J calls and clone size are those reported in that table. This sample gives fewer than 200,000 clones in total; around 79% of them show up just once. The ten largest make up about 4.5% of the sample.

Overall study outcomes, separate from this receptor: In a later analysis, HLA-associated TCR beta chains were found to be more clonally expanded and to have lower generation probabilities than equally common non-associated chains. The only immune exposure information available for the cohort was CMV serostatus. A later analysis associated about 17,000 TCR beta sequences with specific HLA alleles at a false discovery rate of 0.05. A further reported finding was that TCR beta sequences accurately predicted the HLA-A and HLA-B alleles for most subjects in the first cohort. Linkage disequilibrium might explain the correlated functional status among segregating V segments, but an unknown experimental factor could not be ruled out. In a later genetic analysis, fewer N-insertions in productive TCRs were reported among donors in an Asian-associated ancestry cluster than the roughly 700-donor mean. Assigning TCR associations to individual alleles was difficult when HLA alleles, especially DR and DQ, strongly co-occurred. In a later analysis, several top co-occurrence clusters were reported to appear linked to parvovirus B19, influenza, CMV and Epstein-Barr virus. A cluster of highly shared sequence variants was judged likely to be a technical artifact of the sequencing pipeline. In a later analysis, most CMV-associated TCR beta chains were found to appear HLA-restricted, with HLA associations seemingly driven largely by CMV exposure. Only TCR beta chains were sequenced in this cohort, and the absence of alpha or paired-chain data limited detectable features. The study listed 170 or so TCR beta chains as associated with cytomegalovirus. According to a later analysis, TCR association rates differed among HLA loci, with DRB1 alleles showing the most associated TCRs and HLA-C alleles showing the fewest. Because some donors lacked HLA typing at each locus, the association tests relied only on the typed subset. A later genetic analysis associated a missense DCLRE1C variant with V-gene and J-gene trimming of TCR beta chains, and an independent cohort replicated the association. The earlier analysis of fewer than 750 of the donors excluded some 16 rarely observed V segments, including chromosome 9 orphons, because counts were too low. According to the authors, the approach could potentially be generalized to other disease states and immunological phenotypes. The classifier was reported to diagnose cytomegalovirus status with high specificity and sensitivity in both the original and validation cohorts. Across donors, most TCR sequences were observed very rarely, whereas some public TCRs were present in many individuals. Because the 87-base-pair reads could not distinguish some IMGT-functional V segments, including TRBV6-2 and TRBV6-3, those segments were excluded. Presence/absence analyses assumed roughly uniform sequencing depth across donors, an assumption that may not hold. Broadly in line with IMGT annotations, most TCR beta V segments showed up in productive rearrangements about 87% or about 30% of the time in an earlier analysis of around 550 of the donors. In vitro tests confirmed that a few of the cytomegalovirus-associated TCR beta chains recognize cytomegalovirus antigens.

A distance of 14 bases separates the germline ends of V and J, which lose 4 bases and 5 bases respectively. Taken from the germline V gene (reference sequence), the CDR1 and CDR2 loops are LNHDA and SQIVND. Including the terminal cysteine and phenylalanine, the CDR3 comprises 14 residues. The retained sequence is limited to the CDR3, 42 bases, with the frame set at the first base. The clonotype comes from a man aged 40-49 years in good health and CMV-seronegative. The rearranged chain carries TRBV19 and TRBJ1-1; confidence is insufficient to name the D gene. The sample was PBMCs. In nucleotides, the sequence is TGTGCCAGTAGTACACTCCGCGGCCCAACTGAAGCTTTCTTT. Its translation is CASSTLRGPTEAFF.